The rows below give T cell receptor beta chains drawn from one sample of a study of radiotherapy plus CTLA-4 blockade in lung cancer. Here immunoSEQ multiplex PCR was the method, and the copy in TCRdb shows in-frame clones only, minus some. The profile shows roughly 76,000 clones, approximately 73% of them singletons. This specimen consisted of peripheral blood, obtained from a patient treated with radiotherapy plus ipilimumab. The origin of the receptors is a human donor with non-small cell lung cancer whose response to radiotherapy plus ipilimumab could not be evaluated. Both conserved end residues are part of each CDR3. Some rows mark clone size as missing; the rest say once, few, many or name a class of expanded clone.

V	J	size	CDR3
TRBV6-4	TRBJ2-3	NA	CASSRTYVDTQYF
TRBV28	TRBJ1-2	few	CAFGGIVGGYTF
TRBV7-9	TRBJ1-2	few	CASSLAGGAGYTF
TRBV7-8	TRBJ2-5	few	CASSYRVPSETQYF
TRBV4-1	TRBJ1-2	NA	CASSQSQGFGYTF
TRBV6-5	TRBJ1-2	NA	CASSHRQGQGYTF
TRBV5-1	TRBJ2-2	NA	CASTTGAGTGELFF
TRBV10-1	TRBJ2-4	NA	CASSDGGAIENIQYF
TRBV6-5	TRBJ1-5	NA	CASSLARDRGNQPQHF
TRBV7-2	TRBJ1-2	NA	CASSLGLHGYTF
TRBV10-2	TRBJ1-1	NA	CASSESWQGGWTEAFF
TRBV19	TRBJ2-7	NA	CASSIAATPTYEQYF
TRBV28	TRBJ1-2	NA	CGTGPYGYTF
TRBV21-1	TRBJ2-7	NA	CASSKPSPRLYF
TRBV5-3	TRBJ2-5	NA	CARSSARTGQYF
TRBV2	TRBJ2-1	NA	CASSEFGNEQFF
TRBV21-1	TRBJ2-1	NA	CASSKGQGGEQFF
TRBV2	TRBJ2-2	NA	CASIATEQLNTGELFF
TRBV29-1	TRBJ2-2	NA	CSGAGSANTGELFF
TRBV2	TRBJ1-5	NA	CASSQTNQPQHF
TRBV27	TRBJ2-7	NA	CASSTDRAYEQYF
TRBV10-3	TRBJ2-1	once	CAISESGRAREQFF
TRBV7-2	TRBJ1-2	NA	CASSLVGRDYGYTF
TRBV5-8	TRBJ2-7	few	CASSFFWWTGSPYEQYF
TRBV2	TRBJ1-5	few	CASSEVSLGQLNSNQPQHF
TRBV7-9	TRBJ1-4	NA	CASSLSLVGEKLFF
TRBV6-6	NA	NA	CASSYSGGTYEQYF
TRBV10-3	TRBJ1-1	NA	CAISEGQGATEAFF
TRBV5-8	TRBJ2-7	NA	CASSSPGLGIHYEQYF
TRBV5-1	TRBJ2-7	NA	CASRVGLFRREPYEQYF
TRBV30	TRBJ2-7	NA	CASTGTSGGQNEQYF
TRBV20-1	TRBJ1-5	few	CSAIDSGRKHF
TRBV7-2	TRBJ2-3	once	CASSSPRLAGGRDTQYF
TRBV5-6	TRBJ1-4	NA	CASSLAAVEKLFF
TRBV11-2	TRBJ1-2	NA	CASSLSFWGSREYGYTF
TRBV5-4	TRBJ2-3	NA	CASSLATSDTQYF
TRBV7-3	TRBJ2-3	NA	CASSLTQGGESDTQYF
TRBV25-1	TRBJ2-3	NA	CASSPGQETDTQYF
TRBV19	TRBJ2-7	many	CASSTVAGGPYEQYF
TRBV2	TRBJ2-3	NA	CASDGTSGSPPPDTQYF
TRBV6-5	TRBJ1-1	NA	CASSYVTAGWGTEAFF
TRBV7-9	TRBJ2-5	NA	CASSLADRGLLETQYF
TRBV29-1	TRBJ1-2	NA	CSVGRANYGYTF
TRBV2	TRBJ2-2	NA	CASRAGLAGGELFF
TRBV4-1	TRBJ2-1	NA	CASSQLLTPNEQFF
TRBV5-4	TRBJ2-1	NA	CASRGPGQGALYNEQFF
TRBV7-9	TRBJ1-5	few	CASSPKGRGDQPQHF
TRBV30	TRBJ1-6	NA	CAWSEGGGSPLHF
TRBV6-5	TRBJ1-2	NA	CASSRRQGPYGYTF